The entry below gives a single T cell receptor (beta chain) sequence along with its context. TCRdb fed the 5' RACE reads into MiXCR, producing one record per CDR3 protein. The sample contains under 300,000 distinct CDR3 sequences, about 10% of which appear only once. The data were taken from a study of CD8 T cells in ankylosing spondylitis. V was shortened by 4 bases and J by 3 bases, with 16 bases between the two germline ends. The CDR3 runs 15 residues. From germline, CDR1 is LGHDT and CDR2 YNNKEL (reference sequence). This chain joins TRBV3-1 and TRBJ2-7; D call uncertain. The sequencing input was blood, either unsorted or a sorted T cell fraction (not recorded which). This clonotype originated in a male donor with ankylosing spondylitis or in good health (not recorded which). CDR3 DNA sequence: TGTGCCAGCAGCCTAGGGCCAGAAGGGTTCTACGAGCAGTACTTC. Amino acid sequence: CASSLGPEGFYEQYF.